Presented here are 16 T cell receptor beta chains from one specimen sequenced in a study of T cells in Graves' hyperthyroidism and ophthalmopathy (dated by TCRdb to the late 2010s). Library generation was performed with multiplex PCR. The sequencer listed for this sample is Illumina HiSeq 2000. The TCR beta CDR3 regions were amplified from the RNA transcripts. A first-round RT-PCR of the TCR CDR3 used the HTBI primer set with the Qiagen OneStep RT-PCR kit. Clones were called with MiXCR by TCRdb after fastp trimmed the public reads at Q25, and only in-frame beta chains were retained. Merged by CDR3 protein, the rows form single entries marked with the most common genes and DNA. This sample has fewer than 600,000 distinct CDR3 sequences in its table, and 14% of those were observed once. The ten most abundant clones make up 17% of the sample. The source material was blood. These receptors all come from a young woman with Graves' hyperthyroidism.

This clonotype was seen repeatedly, ten times or more. V usage is TRBV2 and J usage is TRBJ1-3; TRBD1 might be the D (6 bases). CDR3 size: 14 residues. CDR1 SNHLY and CDR2 FYNNEI come from the germline V gene. Trimming left V 2 bases short and J 2 bases short, with 7 bases between. In nucleotides, the CDR3 is TGTGCCAGCAGTGAATCAGGGGCTGGAAACACCATATATTTT. It is translated as CASSESGAGNTIYF. The whole variable domain, filled in from reference TRBV2 and TRBJ1-3, reads EPEVTQTPSHQVTQMGQEVILRCVPISNHLYFYWYRQILGQKVEFLVSFYNNEISEKSEIFDDQFSVERPDGSNFTLKIRSTKLEDSAMYFCASSESGAGNTIYFGEGSWLTVV.

The sample holds a few counts of this clonotype. CDR3 DNA sequence: TGCGCCAGCAGCCAAGAATTGGTGGGCACAGATACGCAGTATTTT. Its translation: CASSQELVGTDTQYF. The chain employs TRBV4-1 and TRBJ2-3; no clear D gene. V dropped 0 bases and J dropped 1 base, with 8 bases sitting between them. The CDR3 covers 15 residues. Germline V lookup: CDR1 MGHRA, CDR2 YSYEKL.

In this sample, this clonotype turned up many times. This chain links TRBV12-3 or TRBV12-4 with TRBJ2-1; 9 nucleotides match TRBD1. The CDR3 spans 16 residues. The trim removed 8 bases at V and 6 bases at J, leaving 14 bases unmatched. In nucleotides, the CDR3 is TGTGCCAGCCTCCGAGCTCCGGGACAGGGCGGCAATGAGCAGTTCTTC. Translation: CASLRAPGQGGNEQFF.

The table lists this clonotype with many counts. This sequence joins TRBV30 and TRBJ1-2; tentatively, D is TRBD1 (5 bases). CDR1 and CDR2 (germline): GTSNPN, SVGIG (reference sequence). CDR3 size: 15 residues. The V gene lost 1 base and the J gene lost 2 bases, with 14 bases spanning the gap. The CDR3 loop reads CAWSARDRQNYGYTF. The DNA for the CDR3 is TGTGCCTGGAGTGCACGGGACCGACAGAACTATGGCTACACCTTC.

V gene TRBV18 combines with J gene TRBJ2-7; D is undetermined. Germline values: CDR1 KGHSH, CDR2 LQKENI. V was clipped by 0 bases and J by 2 bases, with 8 bases between them. This CDR3 is 14 amino acids long. The CDR3 nucleotides are TGTGCCAGCTCACCACCGGCGCGCCCCTACGAGCAGTACTTC. As protein: CASSPPARPYEQYF.

This clonotype appeared many times. This chain connects TRBV6-1 to TRBJ1-1; maybe TRBD1 (6 bases). Looked up from germline, CDR1 is MNHNS and CDR2 is SASEGT. CDR3 size: 13 residues. Trimming took 5 bases from V and 9 from J, leaving 16 bases between them. CDR3 sequence reads: CASSNTGGHKAFF. The CDR3 region has the DNA TGTGCCAGCAGTAACACCGGGGGACACAAAGCTTTCTTT.

The CDR3 region has the DNA TGCGCCAGCAGCTCCTACACCCGGGACACAAATGGGCCGAACACCGGGGAGCTGTTTTTT. Protein product: CASSSYTRDTNGPNTGELFF. J is TRBJ2-2 and V is TRBV10-2, with a tentative D call TRBD1 (6 bases). This CDR3 has 20 amino acids. Trimming cost V 6 bases and J 0 bases, with 26 bases left between them. CDR1 and CDR2 from the germline V gene are WSHSY and SAAADI.

This clonotype has only a few counts. The gene calls are TRBV19 and TRBJ2-1; 8 nucleotides match TRBD2. Germline CDR1 and CDR2: LNHDA and SQIVND (reference sequence). Trimming took 7 bases from V and 1 from J; bases not matched to a gene: 6. This CDR3 spans 15 amino acids. The DNA of the CDR3 is TGTGCCAGTACCGGGGGGGGCCTATCCTACAATGAGCAGTTCTTC. It encodes CASTGGGLSYNEQFF.

This clonotype has at least ten counts. This rearrangement joins TRBV6-1 to TRBJ2-7, with D hard to call. Trimming shortened V by 6 bases and J by 2 bases, and 17 bases separated the two germline ends. Germline V gene data show CDR1 as MNHNS and CDR2 as SASEGT. The CDR3 loop spans 15 amino acids. The chain's CDR3 is CASRPSNLQAYEQYF. The CDR3, as DNA: TGTGCCAGCAGACCCTCCAACTTGCAAGCCTACGAGCAGTACTTC.

A note on this clonotype: Likely a read error: the CDR3 ends without its conserved phenylalanine or tryptophan. The chain recombines TRBV6-2 or TRBV6-3 with TRBJ2-5, with 11 nucleotides matching TRBD2. Germline V CDR1 and CDR2: MNHEY, SVGEGT. The CDR3 contains 19 residues. Unmatched junction bases numbered 17, after V lost 6 bases and J lost 2 bases. The CDR3 coding sequence is TGTGCCAGCAGCCCAGGGACTAGCGGTAACCAATGGGGACAAGAGACCCAGTACCTC. It codes for CASSPGTSGNQWGQETQYL.

Many counts were recorded for this clonotype. The V call is TRBV11-3, the J call TRBJ2-3; 13 nucleotides line up with TRBD2. The CDR3 is 14 amino acids. V lost 5 bases, J lost 6 bases, and 2 bases stayed unmatched. Germline CDR1 is SGHNT and CDR2 is YENEEA. The CDR3 nucleotides read TGTGCCAGCAGCCGGACTAGCGGGAGTGATACGCAGTATTTT. This sequence encodes CASSRTSGSDTQYF.

V usage is TRBV28 and J usage is TRBJ1-5; unclear D gene. V lost 6 bases, J lost 3 bases, and 15 bases lay in between. The CDR3 has 15 amino acids. Germline V CDR1 and CDR2: MDHEN, SYDVKM. CDR3: CASRESRGDNQPQHF. CDR3 DNA: TGTGCCAGCAGAGAGAGTCGGGGAGACAATCAGCCCCAGCATTTT.

This clonotype was counted many times. J is TRBJ2-1 and V is TRBV12-3 or TRBV12-4, with 9 bases that match TRBD1. After removal of 7 bases from V and 1 base from J, the junction contained 8 bases not matched to a gene. The CDR3 runs 16 residues. The CDR3 here is CASTPTGGKSYNEQFF. CDR3 coding DNA: TGTGCCAGCACCCCGACAGGGGGGAAATCCTACAATGAGCAGTTCTTC.

The chain joins TRBV7-2 to TRBJ2-1; 11 bases fit TRBD1. CDR1 SGHTA and CDR2 FQGNSA come from the germline V gene. The CDR3 totals 16 residues. Unmatched junction bases numbered 7, after V lost 6 bases and J lost 3 bases. The CDR3 nucleotides are TGTGCCAGCAGTTACTACGGGACAGGGGGCTACAATGAGCAGTTCTTC. This sequence encodes CASSYYGTGGYNEQFF.

This clonotype was found many times. The chain carries TRBV11-3 and TRBJ2-2; D remains ambiguous. The ends were cut back, 8 bases at V and 8 bases at J, with 9 bases in the middle. Germline loops: CDR1 SGHNT, CDR2 YENEEA. The CDR3 runs 11 residues. CDR3 DNA: TGTGCCAGCGGAAGGTCGGGGGAGCTGTTTTTT. The encoded protein is CASGRSGELFF.

This clonotype was observed a few times. The rearrangement links TRBV24-1 to TRBJ2-1; the match to TRBD1 covers 9 bases. The CDR3 spans 15 residues. V gave up 5 bases and J gave up 7 bases; unmatched junction bases: 8. Germline CDR1 KGHDR, CDR2 SFDVKD. The CDR3 region has the DNA TGTGCCACCAGTGTTGGGACAGGGTTAGGAAATGAGCAGTTCTTC. It codes for CATSVGTGLGNEQFF.